This TCR beta chain appears in the sequencing data of a study of shared clonotypes between healthy human individuals. Overall study findings and caveats: Rarefaction analysis demonstrated incomplete sorted-subset sequencing notwithstanding large depth.

The germline V gene encodes CDR1 DFQATT and CDR2 SNEGSKA (reference sequence). The V gene lost 6 bases and the J gene lost 0 bases, with 6 bases spanning the gap. CDR3 size: 11 residues. The repertoire was sequenced with immunoSEQ multiplex PCR; TCRdb's copy has only in-frame clones and lacks some. The repertoire holds 2.3 million or so clones, with 90% to 95% as singletons. Concerning this clone itself: Antigen unknown. The same CDR3 also results from other DNA sequences found in this sample.

The chain has TRBV20-1 and TRBJ2-7; D ambiguous. This TCR came from a man aged 18 to 30 in good health. Some clones in this sample may be carry-over from other donors' samples. Sequenced material: naive CD4+ T cells from PBMCs. Documented subset: CD45RA+ positively selected. CDR3 in DNA: TGCAGTGCCTCGACCTCCTACGAGCAGTACTTC. Its translation: CSASTSYEQYF.